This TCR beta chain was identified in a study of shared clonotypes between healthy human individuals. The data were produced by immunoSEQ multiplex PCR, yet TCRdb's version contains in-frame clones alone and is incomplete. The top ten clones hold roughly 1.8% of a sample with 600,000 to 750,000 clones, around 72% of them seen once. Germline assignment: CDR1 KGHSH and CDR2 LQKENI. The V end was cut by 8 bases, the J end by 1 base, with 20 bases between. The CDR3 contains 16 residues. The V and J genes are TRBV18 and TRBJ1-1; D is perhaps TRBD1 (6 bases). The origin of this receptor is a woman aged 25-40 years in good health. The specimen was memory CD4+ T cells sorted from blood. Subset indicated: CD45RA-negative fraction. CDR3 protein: CASLLNQGFSNTEAFF. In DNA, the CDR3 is TGTGCCAGCCTCTTAAACCAGGGGTTTTCGAACACTGAAGCTTTCTTT.